These 5 T cell receptor beta chains share one sample of origin, sequenced in a study of cytomegalovirus exposure and HLA in healthy donors. PCR involved 60 Vbeta and 13 Jbeta primers. Measured with immunoSEQ multiplex PCR; TCRdb has only the in-frame clones, and not every one. The sample consists of over 100,000 clones, 70% to 80% of them appearing once. The sample was PBMCs. The receptors were sampled from a male donor in good health and CMV-seropositive.

The rearrangement joins TRBV5-1 to TRBJ2-5; TRBD1 is a possible D gene (5 bases). Germline loops: CDR1 SGHRS, CDR2 YFSETQ. Trimming stripped 5 bases from V and 5 bases from J, with 13 bases between. There are 13 residues in the CDR3. CDR3: CASSLGVTETQYF. CDR3 sequence (DNA): TGCGCCAGCAGTTTAGGGGTTACGGAGACCCAGTACTTC.

In its sample, this clone was seen once. The chain employs TRBV28 and TRBJ2-1; the D gene is possibly TRBD2 (5 bases). Trimming took 5 bases from V and 6 from J, leaving 20 bases between them. The germline CDR1 and CDR2 sequences are MDHEN and SYDVKM. The CDR3 spans 16 residues. CDR3 sequence reads: CASSRPRDALGNEQFF. The CDR3 region has the DNA TGTGCCAGCAGTCGCCCCCGGGATGCATTGGGCAATGAGCAGTTCTTC.

The chain recombines TRBV4-3 with TRBJ2-3, with 10 bases that match TRBD2. There are 17 residues in the CDR3. The germline V gene encodes CDR1 LGHNA and CDR2 YSLEER. The V and J ends lost 0 bases and 2 bases, in that order; junction bases with no gene match: 5. DNA for the CDR3: TGCGCCAGCAGCCAAGAGCGGGGACTAGCGCTCACAGATACGCAGTATTTT. Residues: CASSQERGLALTDTQYF.

The chain has TRBV5-1 and TRBJ2-7, with TRBD2 identical over 7 bases. This CDR3 has 14 residues. Germline CDR1 reads SGHRS; CDR2 reads YFSETQ. J gave up 6 bases and V 4 bases, and 10 bases lay outside the gene matches. The CDR3 nucleotides are TGCGCCAGCAGCAAAACGACTAGCTTGGGCGAGCAGTACTTC. It codes for CASSKTTSLGEQYF.

V and J are TRBV6-1 and TRBJ2-3; TRBD1 agrees at 7 bases. CDR1 and CDR2 (germline): MNHNS, SASEGT. The CDR3 consists of 17 residues. J lost 4 bases, V lost 2 bases, and 12 bases had no gene match. The CDR3 nucleotides read TGTGCCAGCAGTGAATCCCCTCTGACAGGGATCCCAGATACGCAGTATTTT. It yields the protein CASSESPLTGIPDTQYF.